Included here is one T cell receptor (beta chain) sequence, with context. Its antigen is not identified. A second PCR, run for about 7 to 11 cycles, used a sample-barcoded 5' primer plus a J-beta primer mix. The authors tagged each cDNA molecule using a template-switch adaptor with 12 random nucleotides. TCRdb recomputed calls from the 5' RACE reads with MiXCR, one row per CDR3 protein. The table records around 1.1 million distinct CDR3 sequences, more than 30% of them present only once. This sample was included in a study of blood T cells in healthy people across ages. The study, taken as a whole, reports: Diversity of TCR beta per million T cells declined in a roughly linear way with age.

The donors, healthy Caucasians from Russia, were aged about 6 to 100. The specimen sequenced was blood. The origin of this receptor is a man younger than 35 in good health.

In DNA, the CDR3 is TGCGCCAGCAGCTGGGACAGTGACTCCTACAATGAGCAGTTCTTC. Translated, it gives CASSWDSDSYNEQFF. This chain joins TRBV5-1 and TRBJ2-1, with 7 bases matching TRBD1. V lost 3 bases, J lost 0 bases, and 3 bases stayed unmatched. Per the germline V gene, CDR1 is SGHRS and CDR2 is YFSETQ. The CDR3 spans 15 residues.